This entry concerns a single TCR beta chain. 60 Vbeta and 13 Jbeta primers were used in PCR. This table comes from immunoSEQ multiplex PCR, and its TCRdb copy is limited to in-frame clones, with some not included. The sample has 200,000 to 250,000 clones; roughly 80% are singletons. This sample was taken from a study of cytomegalovirus exposure and HLA in healthy donors. This CDR3 region has 16 residues. Germline-derived CDR1 and CDR2 are SGHDT and YYEEEE. Trimming at V came to 6 bases and at J to 4 bases, leaving 15 bases not matched to a gene. V usage is TRBV5-6 and J usage is TRBJ1-2; TRBD1 matches at 7 bases. The source is a man between 25 and 39 years old in good health and CMV-seronegative. Material: PBMCs. This CDR3 reads CASIDVRTGYPYGYTF. CDR3 nucleotides: TGTGCCAGCATCGACGTACGGACAGGTTATCCCTATGGCTACACCTTC.